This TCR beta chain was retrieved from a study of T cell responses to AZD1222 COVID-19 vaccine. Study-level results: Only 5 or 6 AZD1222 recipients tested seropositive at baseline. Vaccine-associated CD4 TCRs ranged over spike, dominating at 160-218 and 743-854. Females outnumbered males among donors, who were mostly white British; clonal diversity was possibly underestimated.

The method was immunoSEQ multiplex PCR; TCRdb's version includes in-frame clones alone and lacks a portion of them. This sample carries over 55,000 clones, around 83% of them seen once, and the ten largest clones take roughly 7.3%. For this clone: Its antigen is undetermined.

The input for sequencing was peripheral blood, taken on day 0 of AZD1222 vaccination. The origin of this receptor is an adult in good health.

This CDR3 reads CASSEGGEPGTGLLWVNTIYF. CDR3 in DNA: TGTGCCAGCAGCGAAGGGGGAGAACCCGGGACAGGACTTCTCTGGGTAAACACCATATATTTT. The chain joins TRBV7-6 to TRBJ1-3; 8 bases are a match to TRBD1. With 5 bases clipped from V and 6 bases from J, the junction kept 27 bases outside the gene matches. The CDR3 is made up of 21 amino acids. Germline-derived CDR1 and CDR2 are SGHVS and FNYEAQ.